Below are 20 T cell receptor beta chains sequenced from a single sample in a study of blood T cell repertoires in COVID-19. Profiled with immunoSEQ multiplex PCR; TCRdb holds only in-frame clones, not every one. In the table there are fewer than 65,000 clones, more than 85% of which are singletons. The sequenced sample consisted of peripheral blood. These receptor sequences come from a man between 45 and 60 years old with acute or convalescent COVID-19.

The rearrangement uses TRBV6-2 or TRBV6-3 and TRBJ1-5, with TRBD1 as a possible D gene (5 bases). V was trimmed by 4 bases and J by 1 base, leaving 11 bases between them. The CDR3 runs to 15 residues. The germline V gene encodes CDR1 MNHEY and CDR2 SVGEGT. The CDR3 nucleotides are TGTGCCAGCAGTTCCTGGGACTCGAGCAATCAGCCCCAGCATTTT. Translated, it gives CASSSWDSSNQPQHF.

The chain links TRBV6-5 to TRBJ2-1; 10 bases are a match to TRBD2. The trim removed 5 bases at V and 4 bases at J, leaving 5 bases unmatched. CDR3 length: 15 amino acids. The germline CDR1 and CDR2 sequences are MNHEY and SVGAGI. The DNA of the CDR3 is TGTGCCAGCAGTAAGAGCGGGAGGGTTTACAATGAGCAGTTCTTC. Protein: CASSKSGRVYNEQFF.

The CDR3 region has the DNA TGTGCCAGCAGTTACTCGTTGTCACCCGGGACAGTCGCCTCCTACGAGCAGTACTTC. Translated, it gives CASSYSLSPGTVASYEQYF. This rearrangement joins TRBV6-2 or TRBV6-3 to TRBJ2-7, with TRBD1 matching over 7 bases. The CDR3 runs 19 residues. With V trimmed by 0 bases and J by 0 bases, 14 bases remained unmatched. The germline CDR1 and CDR2 sequences are MNHEY and SVGEGT.

This CDR3 is CATSAGYTEAFF. CDR3 in DNA: TGTGCCACCAGCGCAGGGTACACTGAAGCTTTCTTT. The rearrangement joins TRBV15 to TRBJ1-1, with TRBD1 as a possible D gene (5 bases). This CDR3 has 12 residues. Germline V gives CDR1 LNHNV, CDR2 YYDKDF (reference sequence). V was shortened by 5 bases and J by 3 bases, with 7 bases between the two germline ends. Supplemented by reference TRBV15 and TRBJ1-1, the full variable domain reads DAMVIQNPRYQVTQFGKPVTLSCSQTLNHNVMYWYQQKSSQAPKLLFHYYDKDFNNEADTPDNFQSRRPNTSFCFLDIRSPGLGDTAMYLCATSAGYTEAFFGQGTRLTVV.

V usage is TRBV11-2 and J usage is TRBJ1-5, with 8 bases that match TRBD1. Germline CDR1 reads SGHAT; CDR2 reads FQNNGV. The length of the CDR3 is 13 residues. Trimming removed 5 bases from V and 6 bases from J; junction bases left unmatched: 3. Here the CDR3 reads CASSPDRGQPQHF. CDR3 nucleotides: TGTGCCAGCAGCCCAGACAGGGGTCAGCCCCAGCATTTT.

The J gene is TRBJ2-7, the V gene TRBV6-5; possibly TRBD1 for D (6 bases). Deletions cut 2 bases from V and 3 bases from J, with 14 bases between. This CDR3 spans 15 amino acids. In germline, CDR1 is MNHEY, CDR2 SVGAGI. In nucleotides, the CDR3 is TGTGCCAGCAGTTACGATCCAGGGACACTCTACGAGCAGTACTTC. Translating gives CASSYDPGTLYEQYF.

This clone was seen only once. V and J are TRBV7-9 and TRBJ2-3; 9 positions match TRBD1. The CDR3 is made up of 16 amino acids. CDR1 is SEHNR, CDR2 FQNEAQ, per germline (reference sequence). V shed 6 bases, J shed 5 bases, and the junction held 12 bases outside the gene matches. CDR3 DNA: TGTGCCAGCAGTCGCACCGGGACAGGGACTGGAGATACGCAGTATTTT. Its protein product is CASSRTGTGTGDTQYF. Full variable domain (rest looked up from reference TRBV7-9 and TRBJ2-3): DTGVSQNPRHKITKRGQNVTFRCDPISEHNRLYWYRQTLGQGPEFLTYFQNEAQLEKSRLLSDRFSAERPKGSFSTLEIQRTEQGDSAMYLCASSRTGTGTGDTQYFGPGTRLTVL.

The chain is built from TRBV14 and TRBJ1-2, with TRBD1 identical over 9 bases. Germline trimming cut 4 bases from V and 2 bases from J; bases unmatched to any gene: 5. Germline V gene sequence: CDR1 SGHDN, CDR2 FVKESK. This CDR3 spans 15 amino acids. The DNA of the CDR3 is TGTGCCAGCAGCCTAGCCGGACAGGGGAACTATGGCTACACCTTC. The encoded protein is CASSLAGQGNYGYTF.

The CDR3 spells CASSRGDRLGEQYF. The CDR3 nucleotides read TGCGCCAGCAGCCGCGGGGACAGATTGGGGGAGCAGTACTTC. The V and J genes are TRBV5-1 and TRBJ2-7, with a possible D match to TRBD1 (7 bases). The V end was cut by 4 bases, the J end by 7 bases, with 18 bases between. CDR3 size: 14 residues. The germline V gene encodes CDR1 SGHRS and CDR2 YFSETQ. Full variable domain (rest looked up from reference TRBV5-1 and TRBJ2-7): KAGVTQTPRYLIKTRGQQVTLSCSPISGHRSVSWYQQTPGQGLQFLFEYFSETQRNKGNFPGRFSGRQFSNSRSEMNVSTLELGDSALYLCASSRGDRLGEQYFGPGTRLTVT.

The rearrangement links TRBV11-2 to TRBJ2-7; a possible D gene is TRBD1 (5 bases). Looked up from germline, CDR1 is SGHAT and CDR2 is FQNNGV. The CDR3 runs 13 residues. The V end lost 3 bases, the J end lost 6 bases, and 12 bases lay between the germline ends. This chain's CDR3 is CASSFPGPGEQYF. CDR3 nucleotides: TGTGCCAGCAGCTTCCCAGGGCCTGGCGAGCAGTACTTC. Full variable domain (missing parts from reference TRBV11-2 and TRBJ2-7): EAGVAQSPRYKIIEKRQSVAFWCNPISGHATLYWYQQILGQGPKLLIQFQNNGVVDDSQLPKDRFSAERLKGVDSTLKIQPAKLEDSAVYLCASSFPGPGEQYFGPGTRLTVT.

This clone is a singleton in its sample. The chain joins TRBV29-1 to TRBJ2-7; 7 nucleotides align to TRBD2. Germline V gene lookup returns CDR1 SQVTM and CDR2 ANQGSEA. The J segment lost 6 bases and the V segment lost 3 bases, leaving 2 bases of the junction unmatched. The CDR3 extends over 11 amino acids. The CDR3 loop is CSVDGGVEQYF. CDR3 DNA sequence: TGCAGCGTTGATGGGGGGGTCGAGCAGTACTTC.

This chain links TRBV24-1 with TRBJ2-3; 13 bases align to TRBD2. J lost 3 bases, V lost 9 bases, and 5 bases had no gene match. Per germline, CDR1 KGHDR and CDR2 SFDVKD. The CDR3 spans 15 residues. The CDR3 sequence: CATAGLAGVTDTQYF. DNA for the CDR3: TGTGCCACCGCCGGACTAGCGGGAGTGACAGATACGCAGTATTTT.

The chain combines TRBV27 with TRBJ2-7; 13 positions agree with TRBD2. Germline CDR1 reads MNHEY; CDR2 reads SMNVEV (reference sequence). The CDR3 extends over 16 amino acids. V was clipped by 5 bases and J by 3 bases; unmatched bases: 7. The CDR3 protein is CASSRTSGSGNYEQYF. The CDR3 coding sequence is TGTGCCAGCAGTCGGACTAGCGGGAGTGGGAACTACGAGCAGTACTTC.

As to this clone: The germline gene is not matched at one end of the junction; a read error may be the cause. This chain joins TRBV11-3 and TRBJ2-5, with TRBD2 identical over 8 bases. CDR1 SGHNT and CDR2 YENEEA come from the germline V gene. CDR3 length: 16 amino acids. CDR3 sequence reads: CASSLDSGRAGETQYF. The CDR3 region has the DNA TGTGCCAGCAGCCTAGACAGCGGGAGAGCGGGAGAGACCCAGTACTTC.

V gene TRBV5-1 combines with J gene TRBJ1-1, with D perhaps matching TRBD1 (5 bases). CDR1 and CDR2 from the germline V gene are SGHRS and YFSETQ. The CDR3 runs 14 residues. V gave up 0 bases and J gave up 4 bases, with 10 bases separating them. The CDR3 nucleotides are TGCGCCAGCAGCTTGGGGGGCTCGGGCACTGAAGCTTTCTTT. This translates into CASSLGGSGTEAFF.

This sequence joins TRBV24-1 and TRBJ2-1, with TRBD2 matching over 7 bases. This CDR3 spans 15 amino acids. Germline trimming cut 1 base from V and 8 bases from J; bases unmatched to any gene: 7. CDR1 KGHDR and CDR2 SFDVKD come from the germline V gene. The CDR3 is CATSDLAGRGDEQFF. As DNA, the CDR3 is TGTGCCACCAGTGATTTAGCGGGGCGGGGAGATGAGCAGTTCTTC.

The chain links TRBV19 to TRBJ2-4, with D uncertain. CDR3 size: 12 residues. Trimming took off 1 base at V and 5 bases at J, with 3 bases between the two ends. Germline V CDR1 and CDR2: LNHDA, SQIVND (reference sequence). CDR3 residues: CASSIAENIQYF. The CDR3 coding sequence is TGTGCCAGTAGTATAGCAGAAAACATTCAGTACTTC.

The V call is TRBV18, the J call TRBJ1-2; tentatively, D is TRBD1 (6 bases). V gave up 1 base and J gave up 8 bases, with 14 bases separating them. This CDR3 spans 14 amino acids. CDR1 and CDR2 (germline): KGHSH, LQKENI. The CDR3 nucleotides are TGTGCCAGCTCACCACTCGGACAGCCGCAGGGCTACACCTTC. As protein: CASSPLGQPQGYTF.

This sequence joins TRBV13 and TRBJ1-4; TRBD1 might be the D (5 bases). The ends were cut back, 4 bases at V and 8 bases at J, with 14 bases in the middle. Germline CDR1 reads PRHDT; CDR2 reads FYEKMQ (reference sequence). CDR3 size: 14 residues. CDR3 residues: CASSSNRGDEKLFF. In nucleotides, the CDR3 is TGTGCCAGCAGCTCGAACCGGGGGGACGAAAAACTGTTTTTT.

This clone has more than one count but fewer than ten. The chain carries TRBV10-3 and TRBJ2-3; the D gene is possibly TRBD1 (6 bases). The CDR3 consists of 18 residues. V gave up 3 bases and J gave up 1 base, with 20 bases separating them. Germline-derived CDR1 and CDR2 are ENHRY and SYGVKD. CDR3 amino acids: CAISESVMGAIGTDTQYF. The CDR3 region has the DNA TGTGCCATCAGTGAATCGGTCATGGGGGCTATCGGCACAGATACGCAGTATTTT.